The sequence of this T cell receptor (beta chain) was determined in a study of CD8+ T cells in alopecia areata. The treatment here: oral pan-JAK inhibitor, 5-10 mg twice daily. The sequencing template was cDNA reverse transcribed from extracted RNA. Profiling relied on immunoSEQ multiplex PCR, and the TCRdb table lists in-frame clones only, not all of them. The data hold around 290,000 clones, with roughly 64% observed a single time. This clone was seen only a few times. This clonotype was sampled from a human donor with alopecia areata. The sample here was CD4+ T cells sorted from blood, taken at week 24, from a patient treated with tofacitinib.

The CDR3 DNA is TGTGCCAGCAGCTTAAGCTTCGCGGACAGCTCACCCCTCCACTTT. Residues: CASSLSFADSSPLHF. The rearrangement links TRBV11-2 to TRBJ1-6, with D possibly being TRBD1 (6 bases). CDR1 SGHAT and CDR2 FQNNGV come from the germline V gene. The CDR3 is made up of 15 amino acids. With 2 bases removed from V and 10 bases from J, the gap between germline ends came to 15 bases.